A single sample gave rise to the 10 T cell receptor beta chains below, sequenced in a study of identical twins. One entry per CDR3 protein results from TCRdb running MiXCR on the 5' RACE reads. The sample shows 1.5 million to 2 million distinct CDR3 sequences, less than 40% of them seen only once. Input material: cord blood. These receptors all stem from a newborn girl in good health.

This clonotype was counted a few times. The chain combines TRBV28 with TRBJ2-1, with D tentatively TRBD2 (5 bases). Germline V gene sequence: CDR1 MDHEN, CDR2 SYDVKM. CDR3 length: 17 amino acids. Trimming took off 1 base at V and 6 bases at J, with 19 bases between the two ends. DNA of the CDR3: TGTGCCAGCAGTTTATCACTATTCGAGGGCCGATTCAATGAGCAGTTCTTC. It translates to CASSLSLFEGRFNEQFF.

The V gene is TRBV20-1, the J gene TRBJ1-2, with D uncertain. The V end was cut by 5 bases, the J end by 0 bases, with 10 bases between. This CDR3 has 13 amino acids. CDR1 is DFQATT, CDR2 SNEGSKA, per germline (reference sequence). The CDR3 nucleotides are TGCAGTGCTCAAACAGTGGCTAACTATGGCTACACCTTC. This codes for CSAQTVANYGYTF.

This clonotype has a handful of counts. This sequence joins TRBV29-1 and TRBJ1-1; 10 bases map to TRBD1. This CDR3 region has 14 residues. Germline trimming cut 4 bases from V and 4 bases from J; bases unmatched to any gene: 6. Germline-derived CDR1 and CDR2 are SQVTM and ANQGSEA. CDR3 DNA sequence: TGCAGCGTTGCCCCAAGGACAGGGGGCACTGAAGCTTTCTTT. Translation gives CSVAPRTGGTEAFF.

A remark on this clonotype: A much larger clone differs from this one at a single base, so this may be a read error. This chain joins TRBV25-1 and TRBJ2-5; 8 bases are a match to TRBD2. There are 15 residues in the CDR3. The germline gives CDR1 MGHDK, CDR2 SYGVNS. The V segment lost 7 bases and the J segment 11 bases; nucleotides outside the gene matches: 18. CDR3 loop: CASTAGTRDYNEQYF. The CDR3 DNA reads TGTGCCAGCACCGCCGGGACTAGGGACTACAATGAGCAGTACTTC.

This chain connects TRBV7-8 to TRBJ2-3; 10 nucleotides line up with TRBD2. This CDR3 has 15 residues. V shed 5 bases, J shed 2 bases, and the junction held 4 bases outside the gene matches. The germline gives CDR1 SGHVS, CDR2 FQNEAQ. CDR3 bases: TGTGCCAGCAGCCGCGGACTAGCGGTCACAGATACGCAGTATTTT. Protein product: CASSRGLAVTDTQYF.

This clonotype was seen a few times. The V call is TRBV29-1, the J call TRBJ2-5; tentative D call: TRBD1 (5 bases). V dropped 4 bases and J dropped 11 bases, with 14 bases sitting between them. CDR3 length equals 11 residues. Germline V CDR1 and CDR2: SQVTM, ANQGSEA. The CDR3 nucleotides are TGCAGCGTTGCAGGGTACAATGAGCAGTACTTC. This sequence encodes CSVAGYNEQYF.

V usage is TRBV10-3 and J usage is TRBJ1-1; D uncertain. V was pared by 6 bases and J by 8 bases, with 7 bases between. Germline assignment: CDR1 ENHRY and CDR2 SYGVKD. CDR3 length: 10 residues. In DNA form, the CDR3 reads TGTGCCATCAGGGGCACCGAAGCTTTCTTT. Protein sequence: CAIRGTEAFF.

This chain connects TRBV20-1 to TRBJ1-6; 7 nucleotides agree with TRBD1. V gave up 3 bases and J gave up 6 bases; unmatched junction bases: 5. This CDR3 is 14 amino acids long. Germline CDR1 and CDR2: DFQATT and SNEGSKA (reference sequence). The CDR3 DNA follows: TGCAGTGCTAGGGCAGGGGGTAGTAATTCACCCCTCCACTTT. It yields the protein CSARAGGSNSPLHF.

The chain joins TRBV4-2 to TRBJ2-3; 11 positions match TRBD2. The germline V gene has CDR1 LGHNA and CDR2 YNFKEQ. J lost 2 bases, V lost 3 bases, and 4 bases had no gene match. The CDR3 contains 16 residues. CDR3 region: CASSQGLAVITDTQYF. CDR3 sequence (DNA): TGTGCCAGCAGCCAGGGACTAGCGGTTATCACAGATACGCAGTATTTT.

This clonotype was seen only once. The V call is TRBV20-1, the J call TRBJ2-7, with D possibly being TRBD2 (5 bases). The V end lost 3 bases, the J end lost 7 bases, and 16 bases lay between the germline ends. Germline V lookup: CDR1 DFQATT, CDR2 SNEGSKA (reference sequence). This CDR3 region has 13 residues. In DNA form, the CDR3 reads TGCAGTGCTAGGAGGGTCGCGTACAATGAGCAGTACTTC. Amino acid sequence: CSARRVAYNEQYF.